Listed here are 15 T cell receptor beta chains from one sample, sequenced in a study of Graves' ophthalmopathy and Graves' hyperthyroidism. RNA transcripts provided the template for amplifying TCR beta CDR3 regions. HTBI-primed RT-PCR formed the first round, and a multiplex PCR formed the second. MiXCR was run by TCRdb on the multiplex PCR reads, yielding one entry per CDR3 protein. The sample holds hundreds of thousands of distinct CDR3 sequences; 20% to 25% are singletons and the top ten take roughly 39%. The sample comprised peripheral blood. The receptors originated from a woman aged 45 to 65 with Graves' ophthalmopathy.

V is TRBV18 and J is TRBJ1-6; 9 bases are a match to TRBD1. The germline V gene has CDR1 KGHSH and CDR2 LQKENI. The V gene end was trimmed by 3 bases and the J gene end by 7 bases; junction bases not matched to a gene: 7. The CDR3 contains 16 residues. In DNA, the CDR3 is TGTGCCAGCTCACCTAACCGGGACAGGGCAAATTCACCCCTCCACTTT. The encoded protein is CASSPNRDRANSPLHF.

The table lists this clonotype with many counts. The rearrangement links TRBV11-2 to TRBJ2-7; tentatively, D is TRBD1 (5 bases). Germline V lookup: CDR1 SGHAT, CDR2 FQNNGV. The CDR3 consists of 14 residues. Trimming left V 5 bases short and J 5 bases short, with 16 bases between. In nucleotides, the CDR3 is TGTGCCAGCAGCCCGAGCTGGACAAGCGACGAGCAGTACTTC. Its protein product is CASSPSWTSDEQYF. Full variable domain (outside the CDR3, taken from reference TRBV11-2 and TRBJ2-7): EAGVAQSPRYKIIEKRQSVAFWCNPISGHATLYWYQQILGQGPKLLIQFQNNGVVDDSQLPKDRFSAERLKGVDSTLKIQPAKLEDSAVYLCASSPSWTSDEQYFGPGTRLTVT.

This clonotype was counted ten times or more. This chain connects TRBV5-1 to TRBJ2-2, with 7 bases matching TRBD1. The CDR3 sequence is 15 residues long. J gave up 0 bases and V 3 bases, and 2 bases lay outside the gene matches. The germline V gene encodes CDR1 SGHRS and CDR2 YFSETQ. CDR3 region: CASSSGQANTGELFF. The DNA for the CDR3 is TGCGCCAGCAGCTCCGGACAGGCGAACACCGGGGAGCTGTTTTTT. The complete variable domain, with remaining parts taken from reference TRBV5-1 and TRBJ2-2, reads KAGVTQTPRYLIKTRGQQVTLSCSPISGHRSVSWYQQTPGQGLQFLFEYFSETQRNKGNFPGRFSGRQFSNSRSEMNVSTLELGDSALYLCASSSGQANTGELFFGEGSRLTVL.

This clonotype was recorded a few times. The rearrangement links TRBV18 to TRBJ1-6; 8 bases agree with TRBD1. Per germline, CDR1 KGHSH and CDR2 LQKENI. J gave up 10 bases and V 2 bases, and 7 bases lay outside the gene matches. CDR3 size: 15 residues. The CDR3 loop is CASSPDRGRLSPLHF. The CDR3 region has the DNA TGTGCCAGCTCACCAGACAGGGGCCGGTTGTCACCCCTCCACTTT.

A few counts support this clonotype. The gene calls are TRBV30 and TRBJ2-7, with D possibly matching TRBD1 (5 bases). V lost 2 bases and J lost 0, with 14 bases in between. There are 15 residues in the CDR3. Germline CDR1 and CDR2: GTSNPN and SVGIG (reference sequence). CDR3 region: CAWSRTGFSSYEQYF. Written as DNA, the CDR3 is TGTGCCTGGAGTCGCACAGGTTTTAGCTCCTACGAGCAGTACTTC.

This clonotype showed up many times. This chain joins TRBV15 and TRBJ1-1; D is unclear. This CDR3 spans 14 amino acids. Germline CDR1 reads LNHNV; CDR2 reads YYDKDF (reference sequence). The V end was cut by 0 bases, the J end by 0 bases, with 5 bases between. This chain's CDR3 is CATSRDLMNTEAFF. The CDR3 DNA reads TGTGCCACCAGCAGAGATCTGATGAACACTGAAGCTTTCTTT.

This clonotype was seen at least ten times. This rearrangement joins TRBV5-1 to TRBJ1-5; TRBD1 might be the D (5 bases). The CDR3 is 15 residues long. Germline V gene sequence: CDR1 SGHRS, CDR2 YFSETQ. The V end was cut by 2 bases, the J end by 7 bases, with 16 bases between. The CDR3 here is CASSFDSGAGQPQHF. The CDR3 DNA reads as TGCGCCAGCAGCTTCGATTCCGGGGCCGGACAGCCCCAGCATTTT.

This clonotype was recorded at least ten times. V gene TRBV6-5 combines with J gene TRBJ2-7; 11 positions match TRBD2. This CDR3 region has 14 residues. The germline V gene encodes CDR1 MNHEY and CDR2 SVGAGI. The ends lost 5 bases at V and 5 bases at J; junction bases unmatched: 5. The DNA for the CDR3 is TGTGCCAGCAGTACTAGCGGGAGATACAACGAGCAGTACTTC. Protein sequence: CASSTSGRYNEQYF.

The sample holds a few counts of this clonotype. The chain carries TRBV28 and TRBJ2-7, with TRBD1 matching over 7 bases. The V gene's germline CDR1 is MDHEN and CDR2 SYDVKM. V lost 5 bases and J lost 6; bases outside the gene matches: 10. This CDR3 contains 14 residues. The CDR3 DNA reads TGTGCCAGCAGTCCAGGACAGGCGCCGGTCGAGCAGTACTTC. It translates to CASSPGQAPVEQYF.

This clonotype was seen at least ten times. This chain links TRBV7-9 with TRBJ2-7; TRBD1 or TRBD2 may be the D gene (6 bases each). This CDR3 is built from 15 residues. Trimming removed 5 bases at V and 5 bases at J, with 19 bases between. CDR1 and CDR2 from the germline V gene are SEHNR and FQNEAQ (reference sequence). The CDR3 DNA reads TGTGCCAGCAGCCCGCCCGGGGGCGGGGCGCACGAGCAGTACTTC. The encoded protein is CASSPPGGGAHEQYF. Using reference TRBV7-9 and TRBJ2-7 for the parts outside the CDR3, the full variable domain is DTGVSQNPRHKITKRGQNVTFRCDPISEHNRLYWYRQTLGQGPEFLTYFQNEAQLEKSRLLSDRFSAERPKGSFSTLEIQRTEQGDSAMYLCASSPPGGGAHEQYFGPGTRLTVT.

This clonotype has at least ten counts. The rearrangement joins TRBV19 to TRBJ2-7, with 11 bases matching TRBD2. Germline V gives CDR1 LNHDA, CDR2 SQIVND (reference sequence). CDR3 length equals 16 residues. V shed 2 bases, J shed 2 bases, and the junction held 5 bases outside the gene matches. CDR3 protein: CASSILGTSGTYEQYF. In nucleotides, the CDR3 is TGTGCCAGTAGTATACTAGGGACTAGCGGAACCTACGAGCAGTACTTC.

This clonotype was detected only a few times. The V and J genes are TRBV29-1 and TRBJ2-2; maybe TRBD2 (6 bases). The CDR3 is 18 residues long. Germline V lookup: CDR1 SQVTM, CDR2 ANQGSEA. V was cut by 3 bases and J by 4 bases, with 24 bases left in between. The CDR3 DNA reads TGCAGCGTTGAGCCGTCCTTAGGCGGGGCTGGGGCCACCGGGGAGCTGTTTTTT. This gives the protein CSVEPSLGGAGATGELFF.

This clonotype was detected ten times or more. The rearrangement joins TRBV15 to TRBJ2-5; the D is unclear. Trimming removed 0 bases at V and 4 bases at J, with 6 bases between. This CDR3 is 13 amino acids long. Germline V CDR1 and CDR2: LNHNV, YYDKDF (reference sequence). This CDR3 reads CATSRDPPETQYF. CDR3 DNA sequence: TGTGCCACCAGCAGAGATCCCCCAGAGACCCAGTACTTC.

This clonotype has at least ten counts. The CDR3 bases are TGTGCTAGTGGGGGGGGAGGCAGATCGGCCGGTGGCTACACCTTC. Amino acid sequence: CASGGGGRSAGGYTF. This rearrangement joins TRBV12-5 to TRBJ1-2, with a possible D match to TRBD1 (5 bases). The CDR3 contains 15 residues. Germline V CDR1 and CDR2: LGHNT, FRNRAP. V was trimmed by 6 bases and J by 7 bases, leaving 21 bases between them.

This clonotype was detected a few times. A much larger clone lies a single base off, so this may be a read error. The CDR3 DNA reads TGTGCCAGCAGAGCCGGGAGCGTGAACACTGAAGCTTTCTTT. It yields the protein CASRAGSVNTEAFF. The chain employs TRBV2 and TRBJ1-1; D is undetermined. From germline, CDR1 is SNHLY and CDR2 FYNNEI. The CDR3 has 14 amino acids. The V end lost 6 bases, the J end lost 0 bases, and 11 bases lay between the germline ends.